The 9 T cell receptor beta chains in this list originate from one sample, sequenced in a study of shared clonotypes between healthy human individuals. Clones were sequenced by immunoSEQ multiplex PCR, and TCRdb holds only the in-frame ones, with some missing. The sample lists over a million clones, approximately 98.5% occurring once. The sequencing input was naive CD4+ T cells sorted from blood. Regarding subset: CD45RA+ positively selected. These receptors were obtained from a man aged 25-45 years in good health.

The J gene is TRBJ2-2, the V gene TRBV5-4, with TRBD2 matching over 10 bases. Trimming at V came to 2 bases and at J to 4 bases, leaving 8 bases not matched to a gene. CDR3 length equals 17 residues. Germline-derived CDR1 and CDR2 are SGHNT and YYREEE (reference sequence). The CDR3 loop is CASSFASGRGGTGELFF. DNA of the CDR3: TGTGCCAGCAGCTTCGCTAGCGGGAGAGGAGGCACCGGGGAGCTGTTTTTT. The full variable domain, completed using reference TRBV5-4 and TRBJ2-2, is ETGVTQSPTHLIKTRGQQVTLRCSSQSGHNTVSWYQQALGQGPQFIFQYYREEENGRGNFPPRFSGLQFPNYSSELNVNALELDDSALYLCASSFASGRGGTGELFFGEGSRLTVL.

This chain connects TRBV5-6 to TRBJ1-5; 9 positions agree with TRBD1. Germline V CDR1 and CDR2: SGHDT, YYEEEE. J lost 4 bases, V lost 5 bases, and 10 bases had no gene match. The CDR3 is made up of 16 amino acids. This chain's CDR3 is CASRWRTGAKNQPQHF. Here the CDR3 DNA reads TGTGCCAGCAGGTGGAGGACAGGGGCCAAAAATCAGCCCCAGCATTTT.

The chain employs TRBV9 and TRBJ2-3; 10 nucleotides match TRBD1. The CDR3 runs to 16 residues. With 0 bases clipped from V and 8 bases from J, the junction kept 9 bases outside the gene matches. Germline V gene sequence: CDR1 SGDLS, CDR2 YYNGEE. The DNA of the CDR3 is TGTGCCAGCAGCGTAGGGGGACAGGGGCAGAGGGGTACGCAGTATTTT. It specifies CASSVGGQGQRGTQYF.

The chain employs TRBV11-2 and TRBJ1-2; tentatively, D is TRBD1 (5 bases). CDR1 SGHAT and CDR2 FQNNGV come from the germline V gene. The CDR3 is 14 residues long. V lost 6 bases and J lost 4, with 15 bases in between. CDR3 protein: CASSLGRTPYGYTF. CDR3 bases: TGTGCCAGCAGTTTGGGACGGACCCCCTATGGCTACACCTTC.

The chain combines TRBV9 with TRBJ2-2; D not certain. Germline loops: CDR1 SGDLS, CDR2 YYNGEE. This CDR3 comprises 14 residues. Trimming left V 2 bases short and J 6 bases short, with 11 bases between. The CDR3 sequence: CASSVRPHAGELFF. DNA of the CDR3: TGTGCCAGCAGCGTTCGGCCACACGCCGGGGAGCTGTTTTTT.

The rearrangement links TRBV14 to TRBJ1-1; D might be TRBD1 (5 bases). The CDR3 sequence is 13 residues long. V lost 4 bases and J 3 bases, leaving 9 bases between the germline ends. Looked up from germline, CDR1 is SGHDN and CDR2 is FVKESK. This chain's CDR3 is CASSLDSYTEAFF. The DNA of the CDR3 is TGTGCCAGCAGCCTAGACAGTTACACTGAAGCTTTCTTT.

The CDR3 loop reads CASSATGESSGNTIYF. The CDR3 DNA is TGTGCCAGCTCAGCGACAGGGGAGAGCTCTGGAAACACCATATATTTT. The V gene is TRBV18, the J gene TRBJ1-3; 8 bases are a match to TRBD1. This CDR3 comprises 16 residues. The germline CDR1 and CDR2 sequences are KGHSH and LQKENI. Trimming took 5 bases from V and 0 from J; bases not matched to a gene: 6.

V usage is TRBV7-8 and J usage is TRBJ2-3; 7 positions match TRBD1. Germline V gene lookup returns CDR1 SGHVS and CDR2 FQNEAQ. The CDR3 spans 14 residues. The V segment lost 5 bases and the J segment 9 bases; nucleotides outside the gene matches: 11. The chain's CDR3 is CASSQGETRLTQYF. CDR3 coding DNA: TGTGCCAGCAGCCAGGGGGAAACCCGACTCACGCAGTATTTT.

V gene TRBV11-2 combines with J gene TRBJ2-4, with D perhaps TRBD1 (8 bases). The CDR3 spans 18 residues. Deletions cut 6 bases from V and 0 bases from J, with 21 bases between. Germline values: CDR1 SGHAT, CDR2 FQNNGV. CDR3 DNA sequence: TGTGCCAGCAGACACATACAGGGGGGGACGCTAGCCAAAAACATTCAGTACTTC. Protein product: CASRHIQGGTLAKNIQYF.